Listed below are T cell receptor beta chains from one sample, sequenced in a study of T-cell memory formation after mild COVID-19. TCRdb called the 5' RACE reads again in MiXCR, with one record for every CDR3 protein. The repertoire consists of 200,000 to 300,000 distinct CDR3 sequences, with approximately 15% occurring once and the leading ten covering more than 20%. The material sequenced was PBMCs or a T cell subset sorted from them (not recorded which). Receptors originate from a man between 18 and 29 years old who had mild COVID-19 (a few samples of this study predate the infection). Cell type and time point are not known. Both conserved end residues are part of each CDR3. D genes are given only for firm matches. Expanded clones are given a class, and other clones once, few, many or no size at all.

j_call v_call d_call clone_size cdr3_nt cdr3_aa
TRBJ2-5 TRBV11-2 NA NA TGTGCCAGCAGCTTAGTAGGGGATTGGGAGACCCAGTACTTC CASSLVGDWETQYF
TRBJ2-3 TRBV7-2 TRBD2 NA TGTGCCAGCAGCTTTTCAGCGGGAATTGAGCGTCGGGATACGCAGTATTTT CASSFSAGIERRDTQYF
TRBJ2-1 TRBV6-4 TRBD1 few TGTGCCAGCAGCGCAGGGGGTATTGGGTCCTACAATGAGCAGTTCTTC CASSAGGIGSYNEQFF
TRBJ1-5 TRBV12-3/TRBV12-4 NA few TGTGCCAGCAGTTTTCTTTTCCCGCTTTCCAGGGTTGATCAGCCCCAGCATTTT CASSFLFPLSRVDQPQHF
TRBJ1-1 TRBV6-2/TRBV6-3 TRBD1 NA TGTGCCAGCAGTAAGACAGGGCTGAGGGAAACTGAAGCTTTCTTT CASSKTGLRETEAFF
TRBJ2-2 TRBV6-2/TRBV6-3 NA NA TGTGCCAGCAGCCAGAATCAGGGGAACACCGGGGAGCTGTTTTTT CASSQNQGNTGELFF
TRBJ2-5 TRBV11-2 NA NA TGTGCCAGCAGCTTAGCAGGGTGGATGGAGACCCAGTACTTC CASSLAGWMETQYF
TRBJ2-5 TRBV20-1 NA NA TGCAGTGCTAGCCGGCTAACCCAAGAGACCCAGTACTTC CSASRLTQETQYF
TRBJ2-5 TRBV5-1 NA few TGCGCCAGCAGCAGGCAGCTACAAGAGACCCAGTACTTC CASSRQLQETQYF
TRBJ1-5 TRBV3-1 NA NA TGTGCCAGCAGCGATGGACTTGATCAGCCCCAGCATTTT CASSDGLDQPQHF
TRBJ1-1 TRBV5-1 NA NA TGCGCCAGCAGCCAAATAACAGGGATCTACACTGAAGCTTTCTTT CASSQITGIYTEAFF